This T cell receptor beta chain was sequenced during a study of blood T cells in healthy people across ages. General observations from the study: In the absence of known donor CMV status, changes in expanded clonotypes were possibly confounded.

V was cut by 3 bases and J by 3 bases, with 11 bases left in between. CDR3 length: 13 amino acids. CDR1 SQVTM and CDR2 ANQGSEA come from the germline V gene. The sample holds a few counts of this clonotype. Its antigen remains unknown. Then a second PCR, running roughly 6 to 12 cycles, was carried out with a sample-barcoded 5' primer and a J-beta primer mix. TCRdb ran MiXCR on the 5' RACE reads and lists one entry per CDR3 protein. Of around 2 million distinct CDR3 sequences listed, 39% were seen once; the top ten hold approximately 22%. Per sample, extraction of total RNA gave at least 6 micrograms in every case.

This clonotype was obtained from a human donor in good health. The genes are TRBV29-1 and TRBJ1-1, with unresolved D. The sequenced sample was blood. Here the CDR3 reads CSVEIGSYTEAFF. The CDR3 DNA sequence: TGCAGCGTTGAGATAGGAAGCTACACTGAAGCTTTCTTT.